This T cell receptor (beta chain) is from a study of blood T cell repertoires in COVID-19. Study context: The United States, Italy and Spain were the sources of the acute and convalescent COVID-19 samples.

Under the authors' procedure: Reference gene primers were amplified, and this amplification served to estimate nucleated cell counts. Some clones are missing from TCRdb's copy, which holds only in-frame ones; the method was immunoSEQ multiplex PCR. V, J and clone size were drawn from that table, and D and trimming were deduced from the DNA. The sample yields around 100,000 clones, 75% to 90% seen once. Germline CDR1 MGHRA, CDR2 YSYEKL. V gave up 2 bases and J gave up 4 bases; unmatched junction bases: 7. The CDR3 has 15 amino acids. The genes are TRBV4-1 and TRBJ2-5; TRBD2 agrees at 7 bases. The sample consisted of peripheral blood. The clonotype was recovered from a human donor in a cohort sampled during active COVID-19. The CDR3 reads CASSQTTSFGETQYF. The DNA for the CDR3 is TGCGCCAGCAGCCAAACGACTAGCTTCGGAGAGACCCAGTACTTC.